This is a list of T cell receptor beta chains from one sample in a study of patients and donors after allogeneic stem cell transplantation. MiXCR, applied by TCRdb to the RT-PCR reads, yields one record per CDR3 protein. In the table there are more than 150,000 distinct CDR3 sequences, 41% of which are singletons. Sequencing input: blood, either unsorted or a sorted T cell fraction (not recorded which). These receptor sequences come from a human donor who was either an allogeneic HSCT recipient or a stem cell or donor lymphocyte infusion donor (not recorded which). It is not recorded whose cells these are; they may come from a transplant donor. The CDR3 runs from the conserved cysteine through the conserved F or W. A D gene is named only where the DNA matches it firmly. Only some rows state a clone size, as once, few, many or a class for expanded clones.

CDR3: CSARDGTEFLNEKLFF; DNA: TGCAGTGCTAGAGATGGGACAGAGTTTTTAAATGAAAAACTGTTTTTT; size: -; D: TRBD1; J: TRBJ1-4; V: TRBV20-1
CDR3: CATSRDPNAGAPGEKLFF; DNA: TGTGCCACCAGCAGAGATCCCAACGCGGGGGCCCCGGGGGAAAAACTGTTTTTT; size: few; D: -; J: TRBJ1-4; V: TRBV15
CDR3: CASSFSNEQFF; DNA: TGTGCCAGCAGTTTTAGCAATGAGCAGTTCTTC; size: -; D: -; J: TRBJ2-1; V: TRBV27
CDR3: CSAALTGNTEAFF; DNA: TGCAGCGCCGCCCTGACAGGGAACACTGAAGCTTTCTTT; size: -; D: -; J: TRBJ1-1; V: TRBV29-1
CDR3: CATSRARGLDTEAFF; DNA: TGTGCCACCAGCAGAGCCCGGGGTTTGGACACTGAAGCTTTCTTT; size: -; D: -; J: TRBJ1-1; V: TRBV15
CDR3: CASSLKPGGGNEQFF; DNA: TGTGCCAGCAGCTTGAAACCAGGGGGAGGCAATGAGCAGTTCTTC; size: few; D: -; J: TRBJ2-1; V: TRBV5-6
CDR3: CASSLTGVNEKLFF; DNA: TGTGCCAGCAGCTTGACAGGGGTTAATGAAAAACTGTTTTTT; size: once; D: TRBD1; J: TRBJ1-4; V: TRBV7-8
CDR3: CASSLDLGLSGNTIYF; DNA: TGTGCCAGCAGCTTAGACCTGGGACTGTCTGGAAACACCATATATTTT; size: once; D: -; J: TRBJ1-3; V: TRBV7-2
CDR3: CASSYYSSGIDNYGYTF; DNA: TGTGCCAGCAGTTACTATTCCTCCGGGATTGACAATTATGGCTACACCTTC; size: few; D: -; J: TRBJ1-2; V: TRBV6-5
CDR3: CASSFLAQYNEQFF; DNA: TGTGCCAGCAGTTTTCTAGCGCAATACAATGAGCAGTTCTTC; size: -; D: -; J: TRBJ2-1; V: TRBV28
CDR3: CASSQLSTRVYNSPLHF; DNA: TGTGCCAGCAGCCAACTATCTACGAGAGTTTATAATTCACCCCTCCACTTT; size: few; D: -; J: TRBJ1-6; V: TRBV14
CDR3: CASSKTDTQYF; DNA: TGTGCCAGCAGTAAAACAGATACGCAGTATTTT; size: -; D: -; J: TRBJ2-3; V: TRBV2
CDR3: CASSLVVSGELFF; DNA: TGCGCCAGCAGCTTGGTGGTATCCGGGGAGCTGTTTTTT; size: -; D: -; J: TRBJ2-2; V: TRBV5-1
CDR3: CASRQQTSSSYNEQFF; DNA: TGTGCCAGCAGGCAACAGACCTCGAGCTCCTACAATGAGCAGTTCTTC; size: -; D: -; J: TRBJ2-1; V: TRBV6-5
CDR3: CAIRGDRSGYEQYF; DNA: TGTGCCATCAGAGGCGACAGGTCAGGCTACGAGCAGTACTTC; size: -; D: -; J: TRBJ2-7; V: TRBV10-3
CDR3: CASSHDDMNTEAFF; DNA: TGTGCCAGCTCGCACGATGATATGAACACTGAAGCTTTCTTT; size: few; D: -; J: TRBJ1-1; V: TRBV18
CDR3: CASSQDGQNTEAFF; DNA: TGCGCCAGCAGCCAGGATGGACAGAACACTGAAGCTTTCTTT; size: -; D: -; J: TRBJ1-1; V: TRBV4-3
CDR3: CASSGGGVDEKLFF; DNA: TGTGCCAGCAGCGGAGGGGGAGTTGATGAAAAACTGTTTTTT; size: -; D: -; J: TRBJ1-4; V: TRBV12-3/TRBV12-4
CDR3: CASSFGQGLGNTIYF; DNA: TGTGCCAGCAGTTTTGGGCAGGGATTAGGAAACACCATATATTTT; size: few; D: -; J: TRBJ1-3; V: TRBV12-3/TRBV12-4
CDR3: CSARDREGNEKLFF; DNA: TGCAGTGCTAGAGATCGGGAGGGGAATGAAAAACTGTTTTTT; size: few; D: -; J: TRBJ1-4; V: TRBV20-1
CDR3: CASSYSFRQGAYTGELFF; DNA: TGTGCCAGCAGTTACTCGTTTCGACAGGGGGCGTATACCGGGGAGCTGTTTTTT; size: once; D: TRBD1; J: TRBJ2-2; V: TRBV6-2/TRBV6-3
CDR3: CASSQSVTNQPQHF; DNA: TGCGCCAGCAGCCAATCGGTCACGAATCAGCCCCAGCATTTT; size: few; D: -; J: TRBJ1-5; V: TRBV4-1
CDR3: CSVLPDREEAFF; DNA: TGCAGCGTCCTCCCGGACAGGGAGGAAGCTTTCTTT; size: few; D: TRBD1; J: TRBJ1-1; V: TRBV29-1
CDR3: CASGFGAGNHNEQFF; DNA: TGTGCTAGTGGTTTTGGAGCGGGAAACCACAATGAGCAGTTCTTC; size: -; D: TRBD2; J: TRBJ2-1; V: TRBV12-5
CDR3: CASSQSGTLNTEAFF; DNA: TGCGCCAGCAGCCAATCCGGGACATTGAACACTGAAGCTTTCTTT; size: few; D: -; J: TRBJ1-1; V: TRBV4-3
CDR3: CASSLVARPDSANEKLFF; DNA: TGTGCCAGCAGCTTAGTTGCCCGGCCGGACAGCGCTAATGAAAAACTGTTTTTT; size: few; D: -; J: TRBJ1-4; V: TRBV7-9
CDR3: CASSDTHKQGLYEQYF; DNA: TGTGCCAGCAGCGATACGCACAAACAGGGGCTCTACGAGCAGTACTTC; size: few; D: TRBD1; J: TRBJ2-7; V: TRBV3-1
CDR3: CASSLFGTAGANEQFF; DNA: TGCGCCAGCAGCCTCTTTGGAACTGCCGGGGCCAATGAGCAGTTCTTC; size: -; D: -; J: TRBJ2-1; V: TRBV5-1
CDR3: CASSLAGAGPTDTQYF; DNA: TGCGCCAGCAGCTTGGCCGGGGCTGGACCCACAGATACGCAGTATTTT; size: -; D: -; J: TRBJ2-3; V: TRBV5-1
CDR3: CSVVAGEETQYF; DNA: TGCAGCGTTGTGGCAGGGGAAGAGACCCAGTACTTC; size: -; D: -; J: TRBJ2-5; V: TRBV29-1
CDR3: CASSLPGQGPFF; DNA: TGTGCCAGCAGCTTACCGGGACAGGGTCCGTTCTTC; size: -; D: TRBD1; J: TRBJ2-1; V: TRBV7-3